This T cell receptor beta chain originates from a study of cytomegalovirus exposure and HLA in healthy donors. Study-wide findings and caveats: Per published accounts, TCR beta sequences correctly predicted the HLA-A and HLA-B alleles of most subjects. A few CMV-associated chains proved CMV antigen-specific in vitro.

Comment on this clone: Antigen specificity is unknown.

This PCR relied on a set of 60 Vbeta primers and 13 Jbeta primers. Clones were sequenced by immunoSEQ multiplex PCR, and TCRdb holds only the in-frame ones, with some missing. This table holds 130,000 to 150,000 clones, roughly three quarters found once. The germline gives CDR1 WSHSY, CDR2 SAAADI. This CDR3 spans 12 amino acids. V lost 6 bases to trimming and J lost 4 bases; unmatched junction nucleotides: 2. The source material was PBMCs. This chain uses TRBV10-2 with TRBJ1-2; 7 nucleotides line up with TRBD1. The TCR originated in a woman aged 35 to 49 in good health and CMV-seronegative. This chain's CDR3 is CASSRDSYGYTF. CDR3 coding DNA: TGCGCCAGCAGCCGGGACAGCTATGGCTACACCTTC.